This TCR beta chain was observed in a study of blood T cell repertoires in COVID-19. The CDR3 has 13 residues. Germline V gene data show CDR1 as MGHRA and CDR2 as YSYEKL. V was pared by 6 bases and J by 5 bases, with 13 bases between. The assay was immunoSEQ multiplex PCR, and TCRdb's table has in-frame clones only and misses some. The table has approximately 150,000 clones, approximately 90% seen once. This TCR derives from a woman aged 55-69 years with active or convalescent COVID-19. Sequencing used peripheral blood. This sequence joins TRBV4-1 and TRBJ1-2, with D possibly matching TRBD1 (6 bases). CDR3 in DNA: TGCGCCAGCAGTATAGGGGGGGAGTATGGCTACACCTTC. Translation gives CASSIGGEYGYTF.